This passage covers 8 T cell receptor beta chains from one sample sequenced in a study of T-cell memory formation after mild COVID-19. A single record per CDR3 protein comes from TCRdb applying MiXCR to the 5' RACE reads. The sample comprises approximately 65,000 distinct CDR3 sequences, 9.3% of which are singletons, and about 1.1% rests with the top ten. Sequencing was performed on PBMCs or a T cell subset sorted from them (not recorded which). The receptors here all came from a man aged 18 to 30 who had mild COVID-19 (a few samples of this study predate the infection). Cell type and time point are not known.

This clonotype was seen only once. The chain recombines TRBV4-3 with TRBJ1-1; D not resolved. CDR3 length: 13 amino acids. Trimming stripped 3 bases from V and 4 bases from J, with 9 bases between. Germline loops: CDR1 LGHNA, CDR2 YSLEER. The CDR3 DNA follows: TGCGCCAGCAGCCACGGTGGAGGCACTGAAGCTTTCTTT. Residues: CASSHGGGTEAFF.

The chain uses TRBV10-3 and TRBJ2-7, with 7 bases matching TRBD2. The CDR3 consists of 13 residues. Per germline, CDR1 ENHRY and CDR2 SYGVKD. V gave up 8 bases and J gave up 4 bases; unmatched junction bases: 8. CDR3 amino acids: CAIRIAGAYEQYF. CDR3 nucleotide sequence: TGTGCCATCCGAATAGCGGGTGCATACGAGCAGTACTTC.

The chain joins TRBV10-3 to TRBJ2-3; TRBD1 might be the D (7 bases). The CDR3 consists of 15 residues. V was pared by 4 bases and J by 2 bases, with 13 bases between. Germline CDR1 and CDR2: ENHRY and SYGVKD. The CDR3 DNA reads TGTGCCATCAGTGGGGGGGACAGATACACAGATACGCAGTATTTT. Translation: CAISGGDRYTDTQYF.

This clonotype was seen a handful of times. This chain connects TRBV2 to TRBJ2-3; D remains ambiguous. Looked up from germline, CDR1 is SNHLY and CDR2 is FYNNEI. The CDR3 covers 11 residues. V was trimmed by 11 bases and J by 5 bases, leaving 11 bases between them. The CDR3 protein is CARQNGDTQYF. The DNA for the CDR3 is TGTGCCCGCCAGAATGGAGATACGCAGTATTTT.

The rearrangement links TRBV5-1 to TRBJ1-2; a weak D match, TRBD1 (5 bases). Germline V lookup: CDR1 SGHRS, CDR2 YFSETQ. The CDR3 runs 13 residues. The ends were cut back, 4 bases at V and 7 bases at J, with 14 bases in the middle. CDR3 loop: CASSQGTVVGYTF. DNA for the CDR3: TGCGCCAGCAGCCAAGGGACGGTAGTTGGCTACACCTTC.

This clonotype was counted ten times or more. This rearrangement joins TRBV28 to TRBJ1-5; D not resolved. From germline, CDR1 is MDHEN and CDR2 SYDVKM. The CDR3 is 12 amino acids. Trimming removed 3 bases at V and 4 bases at J, with 4 bases between. CDR3 region: CASSFTNQPQHF. Written as DNA, the CDR3 is TGTGCCAGCAGTTTTACGAATCAGCCCCAGCATTTT.

This chain connects TRBV3-2 to TRBJ2-2; TRBD1 reflects the table's D call only, with no check against the DNA. TRBV3-2 is given as a pseudogene. This CDR3 has 17 residues. The CDR3 sequence is CASSQDCQGKNTGELFF. CDR3 DNA sequence: TGTGCCAGCAGCCAAGATTGTCAGGGCAAGAACACCGGGGAGCTGTTTTTT.

There are a few counts of this clonotype. The rearrangement uses TRBV7-2 and TRBJ2-2; D gene uncertain. Germline assignment: CDR1 SGHTA and CDR2 FQGNSA. V shed 1 base and J shed 4 bases, with 7 bases lying between them. The CDR3 runs to 14 residues. In nucleotides, the CDR3 is TGTGCCAGCAGCTTAGGAGTTTCCACCGGGGAGCTGTTTTTT. Translated: CASSLGVSTGELFF.